The source of this T cell receptor (beta chain) is a study of blood T cell repertoires in COVID-19. Study summary: The cDNA or gDNA used as material had been derived from T cells, B-cell-depleted T cells, or PBMCs.

The data were produced by immunoSEQ multiplex PCR, yet TCRdb's version contains in-frame clones alone and is incomplete. The data contain around 310,000 clones, 90% of them singletons. Trimming pared 6 bases from V and 2 bases from J, leaving 14 bases between. Germline CDR1 MDHEN, CDR2 SYDVKM. The CDR3 has 14 residues. The genes are TRBV28 and TRBJ2-7; D perhaps matches TRBD2 (5 bases). This clonotype was sampled from a woman aged 40 to 50 with COVID-19, enrolled during active disease. The sample comprised peripheral blood. The CDR3 region is CASRSSGIAYEQYF. The CDR3 nucleotides are TGTGCCAGCAGGTCGTCGGGGATTGCCTACGAGCAGTACTTC.